Each of the 20 T cell receptor beta chains below was sequenced from the same sample in a study of T-cell reconstitution after alpha-beta-depleted transplantation in children. For TCRbeta, the library was prepared with unique molecular identifiers. MiXCR was run by TCRdb on the PCR reads, yielding one entry per CDR3 protein. The data show approximately 510,000 distinct CDR3 sequences, approximately 16% seen once. This sample comprised PBMCs from the stem cell graft donor, obtained from the stem cell graft. Every receptor here comes from a human donor who donated a stem cell graft to a child with acute lymphoblastic leukemia.

The chain uses TRBV6-2 or TRBV6-3 and TRBJ1-1; 7 bases are shared with TRBD1. The CDR3 extends over 13 amino acids. Germline V lookup: CDR1 MNHEY, CDR2 SVGEGT. The trim removed 7 bases at V and 3 bases at J, leaving 5 bases unmatched. CDR3 sequence (DNA): TGTGCCAGCAACGACAGGGACGACACTGAAGCTTTCTTT. As protein: CASNDRDDTEAFF.

V gene TRBV2 combines with J gene TRBJ2-7; perhaps TRBD1 as D (5 bases). CDR3 length: 15 amino acids. Germline CDR1 is SNHLY and CDR2 is FYNNEI. Between the trimmed V and J ends, which lost 5 bases and 3 bases, there was a span of 17 bases. CDR3 sequence: CASSLNQGTDYEQYF. The CDR3 DNA sequence: TGTGCCAGCAGTTTAAATCAGGGAACCGACTACGAGCAGTACTTC.

This clonotype turned up a few times. The rearrangement joins TRBV19 to TRBJ2-1; 7 bases line up with TRBD2. With 4 bases clipped from V and 6 bases from J, the junction kept 6 bases outside the gene matches. There are 14 residues in the CDR3. The germline V gene encodes CDR1 LNHDA and CDR2 SQIVND (reference sequence). DNA of the CDR3: TGTGCCAGTAGTAGCGGGAGCTTGGGCAATGAGCAGTTCTTC. Translated: CASSSGSLGNEQFF.

A few counts support this clonotype. V usage is TRBV5-1 and J usage is TRBJ1-4, with 8 bases fitting TRBD1. The CDR3 runs 19 residues. V was clipped by 3 bases and J by 8 bases; unmatched bases: 21. The germline CDR1 and CDR2 sequences are SGHRS and YFSETQ. Written as DNA, the CDR3 is TGCGCCAGCAGCTACGGAACCGGGACAGGAAGGACGGGAGAGGAAAAACTGTTTTTT. It specifies CASSYGTGTGRTGEEKLFF.

V is TRBV6-2 or TRBV6-3 and J is TRBJ2-1; the D gene is possibly TRBD2 (6 bases). Germline CDR1 MNHEY, CDR2 SVGEGT. The germline V and J ends were trimmed by 5 bases and 12 bases, with 23 bases remaining between them. The CDR3 runs to 15 residues. The CDR3 loop reads CASSGNRDFPMVQFF. The CDR3 DNA is TGTGCCAGCAGTGGCAATAGGGACTTCCCAATGGTGCAGTTCTTC.

This clonotype was counted between two and nine times. The chain is built from TRBV13 and TRBJ1-2; TRBD1 matches at 7 bases. This CDR3 has 13 residues. The junction had 5 bases not matched to a gene; V was cut back by 3 bases and J by 7 bases. CDR1 is PRHDT, CDR2 FYEKMQ, per germline (reference sequence). The CDR3 reads CASSLPGGFGYTF. DNA for the CDR3: TGTGCCAGCAGCTTGCCAGGGGGTTTTGGCTACACCTTC.

This clonotype showed up just a few times. This rearrangement joins TRBV18 to TRBJ2-3; 7 nucleotides agree with TRBD2. V gave up 4 bases and J gave up 4 bases; unmatched junction bases: 5. Per the germline V gene, CDR1 is KGHSH and CDR2 is LQKENI. The CDR3 runs to 14 residues. The CDR3: CASSLGLVPDTQYF. The CDR3 nucleotides are TGTGCCAGCTCACTCGGACTAGTTCCAGATACGCAGTATTTT.

The table lists this clonotype with many counts. The chain couples TRBV29-1 to TRBJ2-1; 10 nucleotides agree with TRBD2. The V gene end was trimmed by 6 bases and the J gene end by 6 bases; junction bases not matched to a gene: 14. The CDR3 consists of 16 residues. Germline V lookup: CDR1 SQVTM, CDR2 ANQGSEA. The DNA of the CDR3 is TGCAGCGTGGAGGTTATAGCGGGAGGAACATTCAATGAGCAGTTCTTC. It is translated as CSVEVIAGGTFNEQFF.

This clonotype has more than one count but fewer than ten. The rearrangement joins TRBV6-5 to TRBJ2-5; D remains ambiguous. Germline V gives CDR1 MNHEY, CDR2 SVGAGI. Trimming left V 0 bases short and J 0 bases short, with 5 bases between. CDR3 length equals 14 residues. The CDR3 DNA reads TGTGCCAGCAGTTACTCCGGAGACCAAGAGACCCAGTACTTC. Encoded protein: CASSYSGDQETQYF.

This chain links TRBV5-1 with TRBJ1-2; 7 bases are a match to TRBD1. This CDR3 is 11 amino acids long. Germline CDR1 SGHRS, CDR2 YFSETQ. V shed 5 bases, J shed 7 bases, and the junction held 2 bases outside the gene matches. DNA of the CDR3: TGCGCCAGCAGAGAGGGGGCTGGCTACACCTTC. It codes for CASREGAGYTF. The entire variable domain, with the rest obtained from reference TRBV5-1 and TRBJ1-2, is as follows: KAGVTQTPRYLIKTRGQQVTLSCSPISGHRSVSWYQQTPGQGLQFLFEYFSETQRNKGNFPGRFSGRQFSNSRSEMNVSTLELGDSALYLCASREGAGYTFGSGTRLTVV.

This clonotype was seen only a few times. The chain is built from TRBV12-3 or TRBV12-4 and TRBJ1-4; D not resolved. Trimming removed 2 bases at V and 4 bases at J, with 11 bases between. CDR3 size: 15 residues. CDR3 amino acids: CASSLMSGLNEKLFF. CDR3 DNA: TGTGCCAGCAGTTTAATGAGTGGCCTTAATGAAAAACTGTTTTTT.

This clonotype occurred once. The chain employs TRBV11-2 and TRBJ1-1; no clear D gene. Germline values: CDR1 SGHAT, CDR2 FQNNGV. The length of the CDR3 is 13 residues. V lost 5 bases, J lost 3 bases, and 10 bases lay in between. In nucleotides, the CDR3 is TGTGCCAGCAGCGCTGAGATGTACACTGAAGCTTTCTTT. It specifies CASSAEMYTEAFF.

This clonotype was seen a few times. The J gene is TRBJ2-7, the V gene TRBV5-1; tentatively, D is TRBD1 (5 bases). V was trimmed by 2 bases and J by 3 bases, leaving 15 bases between them. The CDR3 consists of 15 residues. CDR1 and CDR2 (germline): SGHRS, YFSETQ. The CDR3 nucleotides read TGCGCCAGCAGCTTTGGTCAGGGTTGGAACTACGAGCAGTACTTC. Translated, it gives CASSFGQGWNYEQYF.

This clonotype was recorded a few times. The chain has TRBV14 and TRBJ2-1; D remains ambiguous. The CDR3 extends over 10 amino acids. V was cut by 3 bases and J by 6 bases, with 0 bases left in between. CDR1 is SGHDN and CDR2 is FVKESK in the germline V gene. CDR3 sequence (DNA): TGTGCCAGCAGCCACAATGAGCAGTTCTTC. It yields the protein CASSHNEQFF.

To note about this clonotype: This may be a read error, as it is one base from a much larger clone. This chain uses TRBV5-1 with TRBJ1-5; D is undetermined. V was shortened by 1 base and J by 8 bases, with 10 bases between the two germline ends. The CDR3 is made up of 13 amino acids. In germline, CDR1 is SGHRS, CDR2 YFSETQ. CDR3 in DNA: TGCGCCAGCAGCTTGTTAGAGGGTGAGCCCCAGCATTTT. It translates to CASSLLEGEPQHF.

This clonotype appeared a few times. The CDR3 loop reads CASSPQGQGYYEQYF. The CDR3 DNA reads as TGCGCCAGCAGCCCTCAGGGACAGGGGTACTACGAGCAGTACTTC. The chain carries TRBV5-1 and TRBJ2-7, with TRBD1 matching 10 bases. Germline loops: CDR1 SGHRS, CDR2 YFSETQ. V gave up 4 bases and J gave up 3 bases; unmatched junction bases: 7. This CDR3 is 15 amino acids long.

This clonotype was observed a few times. The V call is TRBV4-1, the J call TRBJ2-7; D is possibly TRBD2 (5 bases). Germline loops: CDR1 MGHRA, CDR2 YSYEKL. Trimming took 0 bases from V and 7 from J, leaving 19 bases between them. The CDR3 is made up of 16 amino acids. CDR3 bases: TGCGCCAGCAGCCAAGATCCACAGCCTCGTACGGGGGAGCAGTACTTC. This translates into CASSQDPQPRTGEQYF.

This clonotype turned up a few times. The V and J genes are TRBV12-3 or TRBV12-4 and TRBJ2-5; D assignment may be TRBD1 or TRBD2 (5 bases each). This CDR3 contains 15 residues. Trimming left V 6 bases short and J 9 bases short, with 23 bases between. The DNA of the CDR3 is TGTGCCAGCAGCCAAACCCCGGGACGGCGAGTGGCCCAGTACTTC. Its protein is CASSQTPGRRVAQYF.

Comments on this clonotype: A much bigger clone sits one base away, suggesting this may be a read error. V and J are TRBV29-1 and TRBJ2-7; maybe TRBD1 (6 bases). The V gene's germline CDR1 is SQVTM and CDR2 ANQGSEA. The CDR3 has 11 amino acids. The CDR3: CSVGRGYVQYF. The CDR3 DNA sequence: TGCAGCGTTGGAAGGGGGTACGTGCAGTACTTC.

The chain carries TRBV9 and TRBJ2-2, with TRBD2 identical over 10 bases. Germline CDR1 reads SGDLS; CDR2 reads YYNGEE. Trimming at V came to 2 bases and at J to 9 bases, leaving 10 bases not matched to a gene. This CDR3 has 16 residues. CDR3 sequence (DNA): TGTGCCAGCAGCGTCCCTAGCGGGGGCTTGACTCGGGAGCTGTTTTTT. It is translated as CASSVPSGGLTRELFF.